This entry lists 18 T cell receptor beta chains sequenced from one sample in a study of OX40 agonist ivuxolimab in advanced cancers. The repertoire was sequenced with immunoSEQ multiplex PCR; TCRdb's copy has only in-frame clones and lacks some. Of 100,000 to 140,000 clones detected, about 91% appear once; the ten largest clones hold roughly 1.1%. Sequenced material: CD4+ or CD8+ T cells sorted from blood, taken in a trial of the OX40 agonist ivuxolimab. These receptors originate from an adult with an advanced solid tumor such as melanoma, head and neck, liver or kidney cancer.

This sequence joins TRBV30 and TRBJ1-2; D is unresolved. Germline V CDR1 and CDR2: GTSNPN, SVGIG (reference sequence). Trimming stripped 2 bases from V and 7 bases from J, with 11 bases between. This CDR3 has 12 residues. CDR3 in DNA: TGTGCCTGGAGTTTTGGAGGGAGTGGCTACACCTTC. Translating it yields CAWSFGGSGYTF.

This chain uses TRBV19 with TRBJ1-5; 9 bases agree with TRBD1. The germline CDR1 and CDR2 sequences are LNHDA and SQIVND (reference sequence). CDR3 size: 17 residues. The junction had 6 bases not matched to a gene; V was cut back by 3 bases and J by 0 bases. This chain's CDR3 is CASSMGTGLYSNQPQHF. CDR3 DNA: TGTGCCAGTAGTATGGGGACAGGGCTCTATAGCAATCAGCCCCAGCATTTT.

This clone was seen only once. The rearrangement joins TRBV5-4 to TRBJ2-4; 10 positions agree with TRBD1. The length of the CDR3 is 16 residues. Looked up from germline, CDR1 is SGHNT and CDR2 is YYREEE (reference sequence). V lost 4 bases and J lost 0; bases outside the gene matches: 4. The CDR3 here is CASSAGQGIAKNIQYF. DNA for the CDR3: TGTGCCAGCAGCGCGGGACAGGGGATAGCCAAAAACATTCAGTACTTC. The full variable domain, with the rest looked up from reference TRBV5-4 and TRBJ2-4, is ETGVTQSPTHLIKTRGQQVTLRCSSQSGHNTVSWYQQALGQGPQFIFQYYREEENGRGNFPPRFSGLQFPNYSSELNVNALELDDSALYLCASSAGQGIAKNIQYFGAGTRLSVL.

CDR3 protein: CASRPNTGNSYEQYF. CDR3 sequence (DNA): TGTGCCAGCAGACCCAATACAGGAAACTCCTACGAGCAGTACTTC. The chain uses TRBV7-8 and TRBJ2-7, with D possibly TRBD1 on 5 matching bases. V lost 6 bases and J 0 bases, leaving 15 bases between the germline ends. CDR1 is SGHVS, CDR2 FQNEAQ, per germline. There are 15 residues in the CDR3.

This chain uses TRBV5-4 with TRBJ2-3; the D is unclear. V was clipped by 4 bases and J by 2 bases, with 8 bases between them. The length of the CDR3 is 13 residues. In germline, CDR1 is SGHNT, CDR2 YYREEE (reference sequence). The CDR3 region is CASSGRYTDTQYF. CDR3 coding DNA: TGTGCCAGCAGCGGCCGATACACAGATACGCAGTATTTT. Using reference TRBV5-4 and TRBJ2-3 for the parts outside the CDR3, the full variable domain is ETGVTQSPTHLIKTRGQQVTLRCSSQSGHNTVSWYQQALGQGPQFIFQYYREEENGRGNFPPRFSGLQFPNYSSELNVNALELDDSALYLCASSGRYTDTQYFGPGTRLTVL.

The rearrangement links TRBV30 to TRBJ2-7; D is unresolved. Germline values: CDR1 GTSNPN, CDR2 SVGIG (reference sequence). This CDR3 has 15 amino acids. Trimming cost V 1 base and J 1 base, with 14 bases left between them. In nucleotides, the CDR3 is TGTGCCTGGAGTGCCGGAAGGGAATATTCCTACGAGCAGTACTTC. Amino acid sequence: CAWSAGREYSYEQYF.

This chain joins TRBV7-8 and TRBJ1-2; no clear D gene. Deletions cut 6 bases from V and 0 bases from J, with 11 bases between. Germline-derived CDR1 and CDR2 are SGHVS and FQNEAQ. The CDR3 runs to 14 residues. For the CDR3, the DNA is TGTGCCAGCAGTACTTTAGCAGCTAACTATGGCTACACCTTC. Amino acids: CASSTLAANYGYTF. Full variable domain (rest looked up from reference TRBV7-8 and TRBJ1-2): GAGVSQSPRYKVAKRGQDVALRCDPISGHVSLFWYQQALGQGPEFLTYFQNEAQLDKSGLPSDRFFAERPEGSVSTLKIQRTQQEDSAVYLCASSTLAANYGYTFGSGTRLTVV.

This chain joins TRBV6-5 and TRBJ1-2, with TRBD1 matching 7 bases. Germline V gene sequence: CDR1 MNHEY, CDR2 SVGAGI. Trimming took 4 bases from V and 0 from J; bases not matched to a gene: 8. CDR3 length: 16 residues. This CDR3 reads CASSSPGQSPNYGYTF. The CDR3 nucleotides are TGTGCCAGCAGTTCCCCGGGACAGAGTCCTAACTATGGCTACACCTTC.

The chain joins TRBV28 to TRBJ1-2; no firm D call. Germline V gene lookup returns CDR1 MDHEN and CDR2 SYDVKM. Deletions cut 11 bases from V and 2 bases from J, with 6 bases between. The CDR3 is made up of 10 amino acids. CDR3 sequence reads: CAAANYGYTF. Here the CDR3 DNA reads TGTGCCGCAGCCAACTATGGCTACACCTTC.

The CDR3 bases are TGTGCCAGCAGCCCCGGACAGAACACTGAAGCTTTCTTT. Encoded protein: CASSPGQNTEAFF. The rearrangement links TRBV5-4 to TRBJ1-1; possible D gene TRBD1, 5 bases. The germline V gene encodes CDR1 SGHNT and CDR2 YYREEE (reference sequence). There are 13 residues in the CDR3. V was shortened by 4 bases and J by 1 base, with 8 bases between the two germline ends.

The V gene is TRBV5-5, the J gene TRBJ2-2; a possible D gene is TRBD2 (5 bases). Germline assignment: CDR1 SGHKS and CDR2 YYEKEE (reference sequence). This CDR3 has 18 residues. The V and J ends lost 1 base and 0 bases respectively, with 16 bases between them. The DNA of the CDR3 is TGTGCCAGCAGCTTGCGGCTAGCAGGAAACACGAACACCGGGGAGCTGTTTTTT. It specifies CASSLRLAGNTNTGELFF. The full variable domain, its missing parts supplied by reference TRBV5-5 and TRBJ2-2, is DAGVTQSPTHLIKTRGQQVTLRCSPISGHKSVSWYQQVLGQGPQFIFQYYEKEERGRGNFPDRFSARQFPNYSSELNVNALLLGDSALYLCASSLRLAGNTNTGELFFGEGSRLTVL.

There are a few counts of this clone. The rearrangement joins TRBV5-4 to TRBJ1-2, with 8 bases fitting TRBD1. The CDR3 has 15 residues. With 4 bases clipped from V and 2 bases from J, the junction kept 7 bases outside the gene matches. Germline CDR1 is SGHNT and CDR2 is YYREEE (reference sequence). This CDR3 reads CASSPGQGENYGYTF. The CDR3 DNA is TGTGCCAGCAGCCCCGGACAGGGAGAGAACTATGGCTACACCTTC.

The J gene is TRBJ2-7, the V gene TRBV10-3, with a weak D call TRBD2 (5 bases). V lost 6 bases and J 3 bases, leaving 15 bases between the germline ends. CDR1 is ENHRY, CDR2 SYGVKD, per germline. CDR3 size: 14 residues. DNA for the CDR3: TGTGCCATCAGCCTAGGTTACGAGGGCTACGAGCAGTACTTC. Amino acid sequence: CAISLGYEGYEQYF.

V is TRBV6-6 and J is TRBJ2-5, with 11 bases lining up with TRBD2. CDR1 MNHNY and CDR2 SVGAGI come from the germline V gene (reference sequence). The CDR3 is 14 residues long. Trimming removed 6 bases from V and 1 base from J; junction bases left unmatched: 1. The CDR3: CASRTSGAQETQYF. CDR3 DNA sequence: TGTGCCAGCAGGACTAGCGGGGCCCAAGAGACCCAGTACTTC.

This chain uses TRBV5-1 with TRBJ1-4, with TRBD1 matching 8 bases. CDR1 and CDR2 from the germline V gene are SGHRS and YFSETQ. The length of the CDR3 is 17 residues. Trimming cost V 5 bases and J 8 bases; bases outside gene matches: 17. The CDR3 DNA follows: TGCGCCAGCAGGGCAGGGGGCGACAGGGGTCCGAGGGAAAAACTGTTTTTT. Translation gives CASRAGGDRGPREKLFF.

In DNA, the CDR3 is TGTGCCAGCAGCTTGGCCCTGACAGGGTATCAGCCCCAGCATTTT. Protein product: CASSLALTGYQPQHF. The chain employs TRBV5-6 and TRBJ1-5, with 7 bases aligning to TRBD1. V shed 0 bases, J shed 5 bases, and the junction held 5 bases outside the gene matches. This CDR3 has 15 amino acids. CDR1 SGHDT and CDR2 YYEEEE come from the germline V gene.

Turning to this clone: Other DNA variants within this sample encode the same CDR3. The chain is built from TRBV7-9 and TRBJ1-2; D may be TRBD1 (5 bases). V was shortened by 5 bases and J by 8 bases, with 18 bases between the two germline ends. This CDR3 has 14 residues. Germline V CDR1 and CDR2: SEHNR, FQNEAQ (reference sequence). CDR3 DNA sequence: TGTGCCAGCAGCGGGGACGGGGTTTACGGGGGCTACACCTTC. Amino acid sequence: CASSGDGVYGGYTF. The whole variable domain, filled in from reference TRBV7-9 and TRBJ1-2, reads DTGVSQNPRHKITKRGQNVTFRCDPISEHNRLYWYRQTLGQGPEFLTYFQNEAQLEKSRLLSDRFSAERPKGSFSTLEIQRTEQGDSAMYLCASSGDGVYGGYTFGSGTRLTVV.

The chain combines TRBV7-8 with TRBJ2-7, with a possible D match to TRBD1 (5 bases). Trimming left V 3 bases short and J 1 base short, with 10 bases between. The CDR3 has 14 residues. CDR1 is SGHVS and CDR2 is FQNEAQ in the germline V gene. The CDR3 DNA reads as TGTGCCAGCAGCTTGGCCCGACAGTCCTACGAGCAGTACTTC. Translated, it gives CASSLARQSYEQYF.